The 10 T cell receptor beta chains presented below share a single source sample, sequenced in a study of T cells in Graves' hyperthyroidism and ophthalmopathy. TCR beta CDR3 regions were amplified from RNA. First-round RT-PCR targeting the TCR CDR3 was performed with the HTBI primer set. Each CDR3 protein is one row after TCRdb ran MiXCR on the multiplex PCR reads. The sample comprises fewer than 400,000 distinct CDR3 sequences, about an eighth of which are singletons, and 25% to 30% rests with the top ten. Input material: blood. The receptors derive from a man aged 45 to 65 with Graves' ophthalmopathy.

This clonotype was seen a handful of times. The gene calls are TRBV4-1 and TRBJ2-7, with a possible D match to TRBD1 (6 bases). The V gene's germline CDR1 is MGHRA and CDR2 YSYEKL. Trimming left V 2 bases short and J 2 bases short, with 16 bases between. CDR3 length: 16 amino acids. The CDR3 sequence is CASSQPTGTNTYEQYF. Here the CDR3 DNA reads TGCGCCAGCAGCCAACCTACCGGGACAAATACCTACGAGCAGTACTTC.

The J gene is TRBJ2-1, the V gene TRBV29-1; 14 nucleotides agree with TRBD2. V was pared by 7 bases and J by 2 bases, with 10 bases of the junction left unmatched. From germline, CDR1 is SQVTM and CDR2 ANQGSEA. The CDR3 is 17 amino acids. The CDR3 region is CSGERTSGRTTYNEQFF. For the CDR3, the DNA is TGCAGCGGCGAAAGGACTAGCGGGAGGACAACCTACAATGAGCAGTTCTTC.

The V and J genes are TRBV5-1 and TRBJ2-7, with 8 bases that match TRBD1. The CDR3 has 14 residues. The V gene end was trimmed by 0 bases and the J gene end by 3 bases; junction bases not matched to a gene: 2. The germline V gene encodes CDR1 SGHRS and CDR2 YFSETQ. CDR3 coding DNA: TGCGCCAGCAGCTTGGAGGGACAGGTCTACGAGCAGTACTTC. Its protein is CASSLEGQVYEQYF.

This clonotype was recorded many times. The chain has TRBV19 and TRBJ2-1; TRBD2 agrees at 9 bases. Trimming removed 2 bases from V and 4 bases from J; junction bases left unmatched: 6. Germline-derived CDR1 and CDR2 are LNHDA and SQIVND (reference sequence). The CDR3 is 16 residues long. Here the CDR3 reads CASSIRLAGIYNEQFF. In DNA, the CDR3 is TGTGCCAGTAGTATAAGGCTAGCGGGAATTTACAATGAGCAGTTCTTC.

This clonotype was seen more than once but under ten times. The chain combines TRBV20-1 with TRBJ2-1; D perhaps matches TRBD1 (6 bases). The V end lost 6 bases, the J end lost 7 bases, and 19 bases lay between the germline ends. From germline, CDR1 is DFQATT and CDR2 SNEGSKA (reference sequence). The CDR3 is 14 amino acids. The CDR3, as DNA: TGCAGTGCCACACTACAGGGTTCCAGGAATGAGCAGTTCTTC. Protein: CSATLQGSRNEQFF.

Regarding this clonotype: This clone may be a read error of a much larger clone one base away. The V call is TRBV2, the J call TRBJ2-1, with TRBD2 matching over 8 bases. Per germline, CDR1 SNHLY and CDR2 FYNNEI. V trimming: 6 bases; J trimming: 7 bases; junction bases outside the gene matches: 5. The CDR3 loop spans 13 amino acids. The CDR3 spells CASRGRGGNEQFF. The CDR3, as DNA: TGTGCCAGCAGGGGACGGGGGGGGAATGAGCAGTTCTTC. Together with reference TRBV2 and TRBJ2-1, the CDR3 gives the full variable domain: EPEVTQTPSHQVTQMGQEVILRCVPISNHLYFYWYRQILGQKVEFLVSFYNNEISEKSEIFDDQFSVERPDGSNFTLKIRSTKLEDSAMYFCASRGRGGNEQFFGPGTRLTVL.

This clonotype turned up a few times. The chain recombines TRBV6-6 with TRBJ2-1; no clear D. CDR3 size: 17 residues. V lost 0 bases and J lost 7, with 19 bases in between. The germline CDR1 and CDR2 sequences are MNHNY and SVGAGI (reference sequence). In DNA form, the CDR3 reads TGTGCCAGCAGTTACTCTGGCGGCGGAAAGGGTATGAATGAGCAGTTCTTC. Translated, it gives CASSYSGGGKGMNEQFF.

The J gene is TRBJ2-2, the V gene TRBV12-3 or TRBV12-4; 8 bases agree with TRBD2. This CDR3 spans 13 amino acids. V lost 3 bases, J lost 7 bases, and 1 base stayed unmatched. DNA of the CDR3: TGTGCCAGCAGTTTTCTAGCGGGCGGGGAGCTGTTTTTT. Translation gives CASSFLAGGELFF.

This clonotype was observed at least ten times. The chain has TRBV2 and TRBJ2-5; D is uncertain. The CDR3 length is 12 residues. Germline values: CDR1 SNHLY, CDR2 FYNNEI. V shed 8 bases and J shed 2 bases, with 9 bases lying between them. CDR3 nucleotide sequence: TGTGCCAGCGGTAGCCGACAAGAGACCCAGTACTTC. It is translated as CASGSRQETQYF.

The V and J genes are TRBV11-2 and TRBJ2-5; 7 nucleotides line up with TRBD2. This CDR3 region has 15 residues. Germline V CDR1 and CDR2: SGHAT, FQNNGV. The V segment lost 8 bases and the J segment 4 bases; nucleotides outside the gene matches: 13. CDR3 loop: CASCLRSTGGETQYF. CDR3 nucleotides: TGTGCCAGCTGTCTTAGATCAACGGGGGGAGAGACCCAGTACTTC.